These 29 T cell receptor beta chains came from one sample sequenced in a study of early T cells in non-severe SARS-CoV-2 infection. MiXCR, run by TCRdb on the 5' RACE reads, gives a single entry per CDR3 protein. The table shows tens of thousands of distinct CDR3 sequences, with over 10% occurring only once. The sequenced sample was whole blood. The source is an adult who was a healthcare worker with PCR-confirmed SARS-CoV-2 infection or an uninfected control (not recorded which).

This clonotype came up many times. This chain uses TRBV20-1 with TRBJ2-1; no definite D call. V lost 4 bases to trimming and J lost 5 bases, with 3 bases between them. This CDR3 is 10 amino acids long. Germline CDR1 reads DFQATT; CDR2 reads SNEGSKA (reference sequence). CDR3: CSATDNEQFF. CDR3 in DNA: TGCAGTGCTACCGACAATGAGCAGTTCTTC.

Many counts were recorded for this clonotype. The chain has TRBV28 and TRBJ2-1; 11 bases align to TRBD2. Germline values: CDR1 MDHEN, CDR2 SYDVKM. The CDR3 spans 16 residues. J was trimmed by 4 bases and V by 8 bases; bases with no gene match: 10. DNA of the CDR3: TGTGCCAGCTGCTCATCGACTAGCGGGGTTTACAATGAGCAGTTCTTC. Residues: CASCSSTSGVYNEQFF.

This clonotype was seen at least ten times. The J gene is TRBJ1-4, the V gene TRBV6-1, with 10 positions matching TRBD1. Per the germline V gene, CDR1 is MNHNS and CDR2 is SASEGT. Germline trimming cut 6 bases from V and 7 bases from J; bases unmatched to any gene: 8. There are 15 residues in the CDR3. CDR3 protein: CASRSDRGLGEKLFF. In DNA, the CDR3 is TGTGCCAGCAGATCTGACAGGGGGCTAGGTGAAAAACTGTTTTTT.

This clonotype was seen ten or more times. CDR3 loop: CASTLNGPTTYEQYF. Written as DNA, the CDR3 is TGTGCCAGCACCCTTAATGGGCCTACAACCTACGAGCAGTACTTC. J is TRBJ2-7 and V is TRBV28; no clear D gene. This CDR3 is built from 15 residues. Germline V gene data show CDR1 as MDHEN and CDR2 as SYDVKM. V was cut by 7 bases and J by 2 bases, with 18 bases left in between.

This clonotype appeared many times. The genes are TRBV28 and TRBJ2-5, with D maybe TRBD1 (7 bases). The CDR3 length is 15 residues. Trimming pared 5 bases from V and 4 bases from J, leaving 17 bases between. From germline, CDR1 is MDHEN and CDR2 SYDVKM. CDR3 amino acids: CASSGQGGGRETQYF. For the CDR3, the DNA is TGTGCCAGCAGTGGGCAGGGGGGAGGTAGAGAGACCCAGTACTTC.

V and J are TRBV28 and TRBJ1-3; TRBD1 agrees at 10 bases. CDR3 length: 18 residues. Germline values: CDR1 MDHEN, CDR2 SYDVKM. The V gene end was trimmed by 2 bases and the J gene end by 0 bases; junction bases not matched to a gene: 7. The CDR3 spells CASSLQDRGSHSGNTIYF. The CDR3 DNA reads TGTGCCAGCAGTTTACAGGACAGGGGGAGCCACTCTGGAAACACCATATATTTT.

This clonotype came up many times. The chain carries TRBV19 and TRBJ2-3; no reliable D call. The CDR3 runs to 16 residues. V was cut by 3 bases and J by 1 base, with 14 bases left in between. Per the germline V gene, CDR1 is LNHDA and CDR2 is SQIVND (reference sequence). For the CDR3, the DNA is TGTGCCAGTAGTATCCTGACGGGTTATGGCACAGATACGCAGTATTTT. This translates into CASSILTGYGTDTQYF.

This clonotype was seen many times. This chain joins TRBV11-2 and TRBJ2-1, with 9 bases matching TRBD2. The germline gives CDR1 SGHAT, CDR2 FQNNGV. The trim removed 5 bases at V and 0 bases at J, leaving 8 bases unmatched. The CDR3 consists of 17 residues. DNA for the CDR3: TGTGCCAGCAGCGCCCGACTAGCGGTAATCTCCTACAATGAGCAGTTCTTC. This gives the protein CASSARLAVISYNEQFF.

This CDR3 reads CASSFDIGTTYNEQFF. For the CDR3, the DNA is TGTGCCAGCAGTTTCGATATCGGGACTACCTACAATGAGCAGTTCTTC. The J gene is TRBJ2-1, the V gene TRBV12-3 or TRBV12-4; 7 nucleotides match TRBD2. The CDR3 runs 16 residues. The V and J ends lost 3 bases and 2 bases, in that order; junction bases with no gene match: 7.

The sample holds many counts of this clonotype. The V gene is TRBV28, the J gene TRBJ2-7; 7 positions match TRBD1. V lost 7 bases to trimming and J lost 0 bases; unmatched junction nucleotides: 9. This CDR3 is 15 amino acids long. Germline assignment: CDR1 MDHEN and CDR2 SYDVKM. CDR3 in DNA: TGTGCCAGCACCCTACTAGGGACAGCCTCCTACGAGCAGTACTTC. Translating gives CASTLLGTASYEQYF.

Ten or more counts support this clonotype. The genes are TRBV2 and TRBJ2-3, with TRBD2 identical over 9 bases. Germline CDR1 reads SNHLY; CDR2 reads FYNNEI. J was trimmed by 2 bases and V by 1 base; bases with no gene match: 4. This CDR3 has 16 amino acids. CDR3 DNA: TGTGCCAGCAGTGAAGGCGGGGGGGCCCCCACAGATACGCAGTATTTT. Protein: CASSEGGGAPTDTQYF. The variable domain in full, with the rest retrieved from reference TRBV2 and TRBJ2-3, is EPEVTQTPSHQVTQMGQEVILRCVPISNHLYFYWYRQILGQKVEFLVSFYNNEISEKSEIFDDQFSVERPDGSNFTLKIRSTKLEDSAMYFCASSEGGGAPTDTQYFGPGTRLTVL.

The rearrangement links TRBV29-1 to TRBJ1-1; no definite D call. The CDR3 has 11 residues. Germline CDR1 SQVTM, CDR2 ANQGSEA. The V end lost 4 bases, the J end lost 4 bases, and 7 bases lay between the germline ends. CDR3 coding DNA: TGCAGCGTTGTTAGTAGCACTGAAGCTTTCTTT. Encoded protein: CSVVSSTEAFF.

This chain connects TRBV29-1 to TRBJ2-2, with TRBD2 identical over 11 bases. Per germline, CDR1 SQVTM and CDR2 ANQGSEA. The CDR3 consists of 14 residues. V was pared by 7 bases and J by 6 bases, with 7 bases of the junction left unmatched. The CDR3 DNA sequence: TGCAGCGGGATGACTAGCGGGACTGCCGGGGAGCTGTTTTTT. This encodes CSGMTSGTAGELFF.

Only a few counts were recorded for this clonotype. The chain uses TRBV29-1 and TRBJ2-7; 10 bases line up with TRBD1. Germline-derived CDR1 and CDR2 are SQVTM and ANQGSEA. The CDR3 covers 13 residues. V lost 7 bases to trimming and J lost 2 bases; unmatched junction nucleotides: 5. This CDR3 is CSAGQGPAYEQYF. Here the CDR3 DNA reads TGCAGCGCGGGACAGGGGCCGGCCTACGAGCAGTACTTC.

This clonotype was picked up one time. This sequence joins TRBV24-1 and TRBJ2-2; D not certain. Germline CDR1 reads KGHDR; CDR2 reads SFDVKD. The length of the CDR3 is 16 residues. The V end was cut by 4 bases, the J end by 2 bases, with 13 bases between. The CDR3 sequence: CATSEISSCNTGELFF. The CDR3 coding sequence is TGTGCCACCAGTGAGATCAGTAGTTGTAACACCGGGGAGCTGTTTTTT.

This clonotype showed up many times. The CDR3 loop is CASSSGTFLTDTQYF. The CDR3, as DNA: TGTGCCAGCAGCTCCGGGACCTTCCTCACAGATACGCAGTATTTT. The J gene is TRBJ2-3, the V gene TRBV7-2; D tentatively reads TRBD1 or TRBD2 (5 bases each). CDR3 length equals 15 residues. The germline V gene has CDR1 SGHTA and CDR2 FQGNSA. The V and J ends lost 4 bases and 2 bases respectively, with 13 bases between them.

The chain is built from TRBV5-1 and TRBJ1-2, with TRBD1 identical over 11 bases. V lost 2 bases and J lost 10; bases outside the gene matches: 7. The germline V gene has CDR1 SGHRS and CDR2 YFSETQ. CDR3 length: 14 residues. CDR3 coding DNA: TGCGCCAGCAGCTTTGGGCGGACAGGGGGCATCTACACCTTC. Protein product: CASSFGRTGGIYTF.

V usage is TRBV5-1 and J usage is TRBJ1-1; D gene ambiguous. V lost 0 bases and J lost 6, with 9 bases in between. This CDR3 is built from 13 residues. Germline values: CDR1 SGHRS, CDR2 YFSETQ. The CDR3 sequence is CASSLVPRAEAFF. The CDR3 DNA sequence: TGCGCCAGCAGCTTGGTCCCCCGTGCTGAAGCTTTCTTT.

This clonotype was found many times. The gene calls are TRBV3-1 and TRBJ1-2, with D possibly TRBD1 on 5 matching bases. V was clipped by 2 bases and J by 3 bases, with 7 bases between them. The CDR3 extends over 13 amino acids. Germline loops: CDR1 LGHDT, CDR2 YNNKEL (reference sequence). CDR3: CASSQTGYYGYTF. The CDR3 bases are TGTGCCAGCAGCCAAACAGGTTACTATGGCTACACCTTC.

At least ten counts were recorded for this clonotype. The V call is TRBV5-1, the J call TRBJ2-1; maybe TRBD2 (6 bases). Germline CDR1 reads SGHRS; CDR2 reads YFSETQ. Trimming cost V 4 bases and J 7 bases, with 12 bases left between them. The CDR3 sequence is 13 residues long. In nucleotides, the CDR3 is TGCGCCAGCAGCGCCCACGCGGGGAATGAGCAGTTCTTC. Its translation: CASSAHAGNEQFF.

The chain recombines TRBV7-8 with TRBJ1-2, with unresolved D. The germline V gene has CDR1 SGHVS and CDR2 FQNEAQ. Trimming cost V 2 bases and J 8 bases, with 15 bases left between them. The CDR3 consists of 14 residues. CDR3 loop: CASSLYGRAQGYTF. The CDR3 coding sequence is TGTGCCAGCAGCTTATATGGCAGAGCACAGGGCTACACCTTC.

This rearrangement joins TRBV20-1 to TRBJ2-1; D gene unclear. This CDR3 has 13 residues. Trimming left V 5 bases short and J 5 bases short, with 13 bases between. From germline, CDR1 is DFQATT and CDR2 SNEGSKA (reference sequence). The CDR3 coding sequence is TGCAGTGCTCAGACCCAAATAGACAATGAGCAGTTCTTC. Its protein product is CSAQTQIDNEQFF.

This clonotype came up a few times. The chain is built from TRBV18 and TRBJ2-1, with 9 bases aligning to TRBD2. Looked up from germline, CDR1 is KGHSH and CDR2 is LQKENI. CDR3 length: 15 residues. V lost 6 bases and J lost 5; bases outside the gene matches: 8. The CDR3, as DNA: TGTGCCAGCTCTCTCGGACTAGCGACAAACAATGAGCAGTTCTTC. This sequence encodes CASSLGLATNNEQFF.

This clonotype was seen at least ten times. The chain has TRBV27 and TRBJ2-7; TRBD1 might be the D (5 bases). Trimming pared 6 bases from V and 1 base from J, leaving 16 bases between. CDR3 size: 15 residues. From germline, CDR1 is MNHEY and CDR2 SMNVEV (reference sequence). Here the CDR3 reads CASRDTADPSYEQYF. CDR3 nucleotides: TGTGCCAGCAGGGACACGGCGGATCCTTCCTACGAGCAGTACTTC.

The V call is TRBV6-5, the J call TRBJ1-1; no reliable D call. Per germline, CDR1 MNHEY and CDR2 SVGAGI. The CDR3 has 14 residues. Trimming removed 1 base from V and 1 base from J, with 7 bases in between. The CDR3 DNA reads as TGTGCCAGCAGTTACTTAGGACCGAACACTGAAGCTTTCTTT. Translated: CASSYLGPNTEAFF.

This rearrangement joins TRBV7-7 to TRBJ2-1; TRBD2 matches 13 bases. Trimming at V came to 5 bases and at J to 6 bases, leaving 10 bases not matched to a gene. The CDR3 runs to 17 residues. In germline, CDR1 is SSHAT, CDR2 FNYEAQ (reference sequence). CDR3 in DNA: TGTGCCAGCAGCCTCTCCTTGGGGACTAGCGGGATCAATGAGCAGTTCTTC. Its translation: CASSLSLGTSGINEQFF.

V usage is TRBV15 and J usage is TRBJ2-5; D is uncertain. Per germline, CDR1 LNHNV and CDR2 YYDKDF (reference sequence). The CDR3 length is 13 residues. Trimming shortened V by 2 bases and J by 5 bases, and 9 bases separated the two germline ends. CDR3 coding DNA: TGTGCCACCAGCAGACGGGCGGTCGAGACCCAGTACTTC. This codes for CATSRRAVETQYF.

This chain joins TRBV29-1 and TRBJ2-7, with TRBD1 as a possible D gene (6 bases). Trimming removed 3 bases from V and 2 bases from J, with 14 bases in between. Looked up from germline, CDR1 is SQVTM and CDR2 is ANQGSEA. This CDR3 comprises 14 residues. The CDR3 sequence: CSVDQGPEPYEQYF. In DNA form, the CDR3 reads TGCAGCGTTGACCAGGGGCCTGAACCCTACGAGCAGTACTTC.

This clonotype has at least ten counts. The V call is TRBV11-3, the J call TRBJ2-1; D remains unclear. Germline V gene sequence: CDR1 SGHNT, CDR2 YENEEA. The germline V and J ends were trimmed by 5 bases and 8 bases, with 10 bases remaining between them. The CDR3 sequence is 12 residues long. CDR3 in amino acids: CASSPGSDEQFF. The CDR3 nucleotides are TGTGCCAGCAGCCCCGGAAGCGATGAGCAGTTCTTC.